This is a list of T cell receptor beta chains from one sample in a study of T cell responses to AZD1222 COVID-19 vaccine. TCRdb keeps only in-frame clones here, not all; method: immunoSEQ multiplex PCR. The table lists 150,000 to 200,000 clones, about 90% of them singletons. Source: peripheral blood, taken on day 0 of AZD1222 vaccination. Every receptor here comes from an adult in good health. CDR3s include the opening cysteine and the closing phenylalanine or tryptophan. The D gene is left open where the match is weak. Where a row states a size, it is once, few, many or the class of an expanded clone; other rows omit it.

CDR3: CASSLAGGTGAEQFF; DNA: TGTGCCAGCAGCTTAGCCGGCGGGACAGGGGCTGAGCAGTTCTTC; size: NA; D: TRBD1; J: TRBJ2-1; V: TRBV7-8
CDR3: CASSLKVVRGASNQPQHF; DNA: TGTGCCAGCAGTTTGAAGGTCGTGAGGGGGGCGAGCAATCAGCCCCAGCATTTT; size: few; D: NA; J: TRBJ1-5; V: TRBV28
CDR3: CASSYFKGQGADTQYF; DNA: TGTGCCAGCAGTTACTTTAAGGGACAGGGAGCAGATACGCAGTATTTT; size: NA; D: TRBD1; J: TRBJ2-3; V: TRBV6-5
CDR3: CASHAGGRVDNEQFF; DNA: TGTGCCAGCCACGCGGGCGGGAGGGTCGACAATGAGCAGTTCTTC; size: NA; D: TRBD2; J: TRBJ2-1; V: TRBV2
CDR3: CASSYSEGLNYGYTF; DNA: TGTGCCAGCAGTTACTCAGAGGGCTTAAACTATGGCTACACCTTC; size: NA; D: NA; J: TRBJ1-2; V: TRBV6-2/TRBV6-3
CDR3: CASSSFPTELNYGYTF; DNA: TGTGCCAGCAGCTCCTTCCCGACAGAGCTTAACTATGGCTACACCTTC; size: once; D: NA; J: TRBJ1-2; V: TRBV7-2
CDR3: CASSLRALQGDKLFF; DNA: TGTGCCAGCAGTTTAAGGGCCCTACAGGGAGATAAACTGTTTTTT; size: NA; D: NA; J: TRBJ1-4; V: TRBV27
CDR3: CASSFLQRERETQYF; DNA: TGTGCCAGCAGCTTTCTCCAGCGGGAGAGGGAGACCCAGTACTTC; size: once; D: TRBD2; J: TRBJ2-5; V: TRBV7-8
CDR3: CASSRQVSSYEQYF; DNA: TGCGCCAGCAGCAGACAGGTCAGCTCCTACGAGCAGTACTTC; size: NA; D: NA; J: TRBJ2-7; V: TRBV5-1
CDR3: CASSLASGPYEQYF; DNA: TGTGCCAGCAGCCTAGCTAGCGGTCCCTACGAGCAGTACTTC; size: NA; D: TRBD2; J: TRBJ2-7; V: TRBV5-5
CDR3: CASSRQQGGPYEQYF; DNA: TGTGCCAGCAGCCGCCAACAGGGGGGGCCGTACGAGCAGTACTTC; size: NA; D: NA; J: TRBJ2-7; V: TRBV9
CDR3: CASSSSGVGNNEKLFF; DNA: NA; size: NA; D: NA; J: TRBJ1-4; V: TRBV6-5
CDR3: CASSLWTVKGTEAFF; DNA: TGTGCCAGCAGCTTGTGGACGGTGAAAGGGACTGAAGCTTTCTTT; size: once; D: NA; J: TRBJ1-1; V: TRBV5-5
CDR3: CASSYRPLPGTEAFF; DNA: TGTGCCAGCAGTTATCGGCCCTTACCAGGCACTGAAGCTTTCTTT; size: NA; D: NA; J: TRBJ1-1; V: TRBV6-6
CDR3: CASSLEGSGGYF; DNA: TGCGCCAGCAGCTTGGAAGGCAGTGGCGGGTATTTT; size: NA; D: NA; J: TRBJ2-3; V: TRBV5-1
CDR3: CASSLATIRPGGNYGYTF; DNA: TGTGCCAGCAGCTTAGCCACCATAAGACCCGGGGGCAACTATGGCTACACCTTC; size: once; D: NA; J: TRBJ1-2; V: TRBV7-9
CDR3: CASSQTATGSRNTIYF; DNA: TGTGCCAGTAGCCAGACGGCCACAGGGTCCCGAAACACCATATATTTT; size: few; D: NA; J: TRBJ1-3; V: TRBV19
CDR3: CASSFDADSPLHF; DNA: TGTGCCAGCAGTTTCGACGCTGATTCACCCCTCCACTTT; size: NA; D: NA; J: TRBJ1-6; V: TRBV28
CDR3: CASSQEEAVEETQYF; DNA: TGTGCCAGCAGCCAAGAAGAAGCGGTTGAAGAGACCCAGTACTTC; size: NA; D: NA; J: TRBJ2-5; V: TRBV3-1/TRBV3-2
CDR3: CASTLSSTGDYGYTF; DNA: TGTGCCAGCACCCTCTCGTCGACAGGGGACTATGGCTACACCTTC; size: once; D: TRBD1; J: TRBJ1-2; V: TRBV7-2
CDR3: CASSLRSSGLPSSYNEQFF; DNA: TGTGCCAGTAGTCTCAGAAGTAGCGGGCTGCCTAGCTCCTACAATGAGCAGTTCTTC; size: NA; D: TRBD2; J: TRBJ2-1; V: TRBV19
CDR3: CASSPSRENTGELFF; DNA: TGCGCCAGCAGCCCGTCCAGGGAGAACACCGGGGAGCTGTTTTTT; size: NA; D: NA; J: TRBJ2-2; V: TRBV5-1
CDR3: CASGWGLRYEQYF; DNA: TGTGCCAGCGGTTGGGGGCTCAGGTACGAGCAGTACTTC; size: NA; D: NA; J: TRBJ2-7; V: TRBV27
CDR3: CASSPRTLSYNEQFF; DNA: TGTGCCAGCTCCCCAAGAACCCTCTCCTACAATGAGCAGTTCTTC; size: NA; D: NA; J: TRBJ2-1; V: TRBV18
CDR3: CASSLNQETQYF; DNA: TGTGCCAGCAGCCTGAACCAAGAGACCCAGTACTTC; size: NA; D: NA; J: TRBJ2-5; V: TRBV3-1/TRBV3-2
CDR3: CASMRQPGRETQYF; DNA: TGTGCCAGCATGCGTCAGCCAGGGCGGGAGACCCAGTACTTC; size: few; D: NA; J: TRBJ2-5; V: TRBV2
CDR3: CASSFLRDTGELFF; DNA: TGTGCCAGCAGCTTTCTACGGGACACCGGGGAGCTGTTTTTT; size: NA; D: NA; J: TRBJ2-2; V: TRBV11-2
CDR3: CASSGTGTYNSPLHF; DNA: TGTGCCAGCAGCGGGACAGGGACCTATAATTCACCCCTCCACTTT; size: NA; D: TRBD1; J: TRBJ1-6; V: TRBV2
CDR3: CTCGENTEAFF; DNA: TGCACCTGCGGGGAGAACACTGAAGCTTTCTTT; size: once; D: NA; J: TRBJ1-1; V: TRBV6-5
CDR3: CAWTPPGQYVTDTQYF; DNA: TGTGCCTGGACCCCCCCAGGGCAATACGTGACAGATACGCAGTATTTT; size: NA; D: NA; J: TRBJ2-3; V: TRBV30
CDR3: CASSGDGASGNTIYF; DNA: TGTGCCAGCAGTGGGGACGGTGCCTCTGGAAACACCATATATTTT; size: NA; D: NA; J: TRBJ1-3; V: TRBV2
CDR3: CASSTGTGGGYEQYF; DNA: TGCGCCAGCAGCACCGGGACAGGGGGTGGCTACGAGCAGTACTTC; size: NA; D: TRBD1; J: TRBJ2-7; V: TRBV5-1
CDR3: CASSPTRSRYGYTF; DNA: TGTGCCAGCAGCCCCACCCGGAGTAGATATGGCTACACCTTC; size: NA; D: NA; J: TRBJ1-2; V: TRBV7-2
CDR3: CASGQAGYNSPLHF; DNA: TGTGCCAGCGGGCAGGCCGGATATAATTCACCCCTCCACTTT; size: NA; D: NA; J: TRBJ1-6; V: TRBV3-1/TRBV3-2
CDR3: CASKYREENTEAFF; DNA: TGTGCCAGCAAATACCGGGAAGAGAACACTGAAGCTTTCTTT; size: NA; D: NA; J: TRBJ1-1; V: TRBV6-5
CDR3: CASSPLQQGRDTEAFF; DNA: TGTGCCAGCTCGCCCCTGCAACAGGGCCGGGACACTGAAGCTTTCTTT; size: NA; D: NA; J: TRBJ1-1; V: TRBV18
CDR3: CSASEDINTEAFF; DNA: TGCAGTGCTAGTGAGGACATCAACACTGAAGCTTTCTTT; size: NA; D: NA; J: TRBJ1-1; V: TRBV20-1
CDR3: CASSLSGANTGELFF; DNA: TGTGCCAGCAGCCTCTCCGGGGCGAACACCGGGGAGCTGTTTTTT; size: NA; D: NA; J: TRBJ2-2; V: TRBV3-1/TRBV3-2
CDR3: CAWSGGGTRGLYEQYF; DNA: TGTGCCTGGAGTGGTGGTGGGACTAGAGGGTTATACGAGCAGTACTTC; size: NA; D: TRBD2; J: TRBJ2-7; V: TRBV30
CDR3: CASAPGTGTATNEKLFF; DNA: TGTGCCAGCGCCCCCGGGACAGGGACTGCAACTAATGAAAAACTGTTTTTT; size: once; D: TRBD1; J: TRBJ1-4; V: TRBV19
CDR3: CASSLARGADTQYF; DNA: TGTGCCAGTAGTCTCGCCAGGGGAGCAGATACGCAGTATTTT; size: NA; D: NA; J: TRBJ2-3; V: TRBV19
CDR3: CSVGGYRENTEAFF; DNA: TGCAGCGTTGGAGGATACCGAGAGAACACTGAAGCTTTCTTT; size: NA; D: NA; J: TRBJ1-1; V: TRBV29-1
CDR3: CASTLSTSGSSEQYF; DNA: TGTGCCAGCACCCTTTCCACTAGCGGGAGCAGCGAGCAGTACTTC; size: NA; D: TRBD2; J: TRBJ2-7; V: TRBV3-1/TRBV3-2
CDR3: CASSLTSRYEQYF; DNA: TGTGCCAGTAGCCTGACAAGCCGCTACGAGCAGTACTTC; size: NA; D: NA; J: TRBJ2-7; V: TRBV19
CDR3: CASSYIGQGGTEAFF; DNA: TGTGCCAGCAGCTACATAGGACAGGGCGGCACTGAAGCTTTCTTT; size: NA; D: TRBD1; J: TRBJ1-1; V: TRBV7-9
CDR3: CASKGTGVNEQFF; DNA: TGTGCCAGCAAGGGGACAGGGGTAAATGAGCAGTTCTTC; size: NA; D: TRBD1; J: TRBJ2-1; V: TRBV14
CDR3: CASSLSRPGNNQPQHF; DNA: TGTGCCAGCAGTTTATCCCGCCCGGGAAACAATCAGCCCCAGCATTTT; size: NA; D: NA; J: TRBJ1-5; V: TRBV27
CDR3: CASSARYTNTGELFF; DNA: TGTGCCAGCAGCGCTCGCTACACGAACACCGGGGAGCTGTTTTTT; size: NA; D: NA; J: TRBJ2-2; V: TRBV6-5
CDR3: CASSQSRLALDEQFF; DNA: TGTGCCAGCAGCCAAAGCCGATTAGCTTTGGATGAGCAGTTCTTC; size: NA; D: NA; J: TRBJ2-1; V: TRBV3-1/TRBV3-2